What follows is one TCR beta chain and its context. This clone came up a few times. It has no known antigen specificity. Base qualities were left out, and no much larger clone turns up one base away. One collaborating source in Seattle enrolled patients during active infection and followed them longitudinally through the course of disease. The collaborating institutions used their own protocols to collect whole blood in K2EDTA tubes. Collaborator samples were shipped for TCRbeta analysis as frozen whole blood, isolated PBMCs, or DNA extracted from either sample type. TCRbeta CDR3 regions were amplified from genomic DNA by means of the immunoSEQ Assay, a bias-controlled multiplex PCR. Concerning the study's data processing: The number of nucleated cells in each sample was estimated by amplification of reference gene primers within the assay. To quantify the absolute abundance of each unique TCRbeta CDR3 rearrangement, sequence reads were collapsed and filtered. Productive Simpson clonality was computed per sample as the square root of Simpson's diversity index over productive rearrangements. TCRdb took over this immuneACCESS table, retaining in-frame rearrangements with V and J assigned. Such tables are incomplete; in checked studies, under half of the missing clones stem from an unresolved V gene, and the remainder is unexplained. V, J and clone size derive from that table, while D and trimming were established from the DNA sequence. This sample holds roughly 180,000 clones; roughly 84% were observed only once. Clones ranked in the top ten supply around 7% of the sample.

CDR1 KGHDR and CDR2 SFDVKD are derived from the germline V gene. The CDR3 holds 10 amino acids from the cysteine to the phenylalanine. Of the read, only the CDR3 DNA is kept; its 30 bases are in frame from base 1. Trimming takes 12 bases from V and 8 bases from J, and the germline ends sit 12 bases apart. The sample is drawn from a study of blood T cell repertoires in COVID-19 (dated by TCRdb to 2018 to 2021). Background for the entire study: The collaborator samples originated in the United States, Italy and Spain and spanned the acute and convalescent phases of COVID-19. The prospective study material was composed of cDNA or gDNA derived from T cells, B-cell-depleted T cells, or PBMCs. Deeply sampled blood TCRbeta repertoires from subjects exposed to, actively infected with, or recovered from COVID-19 were included in the dataset. The repertoires were released in a freely available public database intended as a resource for research on the immune response to SARS-CoV-2. The samples were drawn from the first 160 participants of the ongoing ImmuneRACE study and from 1,254 subjects provided by 6 global collaborators. Sample metadata almost always included a de-identified subject ID, COVID-19 status, age in years and sex. Where available, HLA class I and class II types were taken from metadata supplied by the sample provider and were not determined by assay-based typing. On the study overall, not on this receptor specifically: How much clinical and demographic metadata was included differed by source and by participant, and the metadata was provided uncurated.

The receptor chain draws on TRBV24-1 and TRBJ1-1; TRBD1 might be the D gene, on 5 matching bases. The specimen sequenced was peripheral blood. This clonotype was obtained from a woman in her 40s with COVID-19, enrolled during active disease. The nucleotide sequence reads as follows: TGTGCCCGAGGGGAGGGGGAAGCTTTCTTT. It is translated as CARGEGEAFF.